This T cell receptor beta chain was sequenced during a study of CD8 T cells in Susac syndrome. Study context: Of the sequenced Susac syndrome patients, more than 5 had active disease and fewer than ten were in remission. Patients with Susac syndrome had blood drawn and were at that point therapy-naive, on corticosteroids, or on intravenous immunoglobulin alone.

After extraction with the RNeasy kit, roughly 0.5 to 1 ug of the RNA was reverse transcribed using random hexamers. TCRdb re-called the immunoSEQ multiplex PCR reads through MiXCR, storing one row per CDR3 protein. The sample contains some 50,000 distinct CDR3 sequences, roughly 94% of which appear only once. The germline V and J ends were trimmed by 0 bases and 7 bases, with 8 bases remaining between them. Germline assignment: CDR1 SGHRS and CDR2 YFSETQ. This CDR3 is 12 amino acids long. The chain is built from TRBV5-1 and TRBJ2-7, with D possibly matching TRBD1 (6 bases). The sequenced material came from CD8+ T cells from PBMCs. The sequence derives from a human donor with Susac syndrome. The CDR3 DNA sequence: TGCGCCAGCAGCTTGGTAGGGGGAGAGCAGTACTTC. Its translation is CASSLVGGEQYF.